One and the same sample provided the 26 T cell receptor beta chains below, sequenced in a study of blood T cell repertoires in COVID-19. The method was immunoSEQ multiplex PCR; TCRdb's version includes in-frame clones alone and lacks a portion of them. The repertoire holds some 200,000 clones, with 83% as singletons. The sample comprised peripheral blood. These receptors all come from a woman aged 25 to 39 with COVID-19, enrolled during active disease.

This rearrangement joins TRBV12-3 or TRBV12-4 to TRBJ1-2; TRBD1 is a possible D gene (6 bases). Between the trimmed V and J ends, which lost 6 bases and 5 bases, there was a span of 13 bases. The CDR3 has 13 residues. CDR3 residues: CASSRDTTYGYTF. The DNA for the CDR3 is TGTGCCAGCAGCAGGGACACGACTTATGGCTACACCTTC.

As DNA, the CDR3 is TGTGCCAGCAGCCAGATCACTAGCGGGATCTCCTACGAGCAGTACTTC. Translating it yields CASSQITSGISYEQYF. The rearrangement joins TRBV3-1 (or the pseudogene TRBV3-2) to TRBJ2-7; 10 bases are shared with TRBD2. The V gene's germline CDR1 is LGHDT and CDR2 YNNKEL (reference sequence). This CDR3 has 16 amino acids. V was clipped by 3 bases and J by 0 bases; unmatched bases: 5.

CDR3 nucleotides: TGTGCCAGCAGCCGTAGCGGGGGCTACGAGCAGTACTTC. Amino acids: CASSRSGGYEQYF. This sequence joins TRBV3-1 (or the pseudogene TRBV3-2) and TRBJ2-7, with 9 positions matching TRBD2. CDR1 and CDR2 (germline): LGHDT, YNNKEL (reference sequence). The CDR3 contains 13 residues. V dropped 4 bases and J dropped 3; count of bases not matched to a gene: 1.

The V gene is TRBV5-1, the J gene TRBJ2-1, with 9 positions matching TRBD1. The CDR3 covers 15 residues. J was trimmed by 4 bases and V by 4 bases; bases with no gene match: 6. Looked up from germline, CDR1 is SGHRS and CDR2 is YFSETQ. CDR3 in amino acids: CASSRGTGTYNEQFF. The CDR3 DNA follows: TGCGCCAGCAGCCGCGGGACAGGGACGTACAATGAGCAGTTCTTC.

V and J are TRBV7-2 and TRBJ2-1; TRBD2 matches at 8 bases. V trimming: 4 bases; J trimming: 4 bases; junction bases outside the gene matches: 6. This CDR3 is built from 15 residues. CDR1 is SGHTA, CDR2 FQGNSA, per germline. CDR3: CASSSGLASYNEQFF. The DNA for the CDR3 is TGTGCCAGCAGCTCCGGACTAGCCTCATACAATGAGCAGTTCTTC.

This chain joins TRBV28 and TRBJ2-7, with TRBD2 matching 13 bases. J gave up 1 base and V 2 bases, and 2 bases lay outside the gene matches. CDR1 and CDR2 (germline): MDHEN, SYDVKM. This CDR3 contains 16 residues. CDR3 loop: CASSLLTSGGSYEQYF. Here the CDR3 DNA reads TGTGCCAGCAGTTTACTGACTAGCGGGGGGTCCTACGAGCAGTACTTC.

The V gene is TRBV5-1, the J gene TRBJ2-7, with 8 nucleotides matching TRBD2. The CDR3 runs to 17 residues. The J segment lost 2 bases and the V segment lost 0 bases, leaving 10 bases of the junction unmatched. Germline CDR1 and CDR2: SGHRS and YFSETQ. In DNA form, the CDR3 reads TGCGCCAGCAGCTTGGGGGCCGGACTAGCAACCCCCTACGAGCAGTACTTC. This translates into CASSLGAGLATPYEQYF.

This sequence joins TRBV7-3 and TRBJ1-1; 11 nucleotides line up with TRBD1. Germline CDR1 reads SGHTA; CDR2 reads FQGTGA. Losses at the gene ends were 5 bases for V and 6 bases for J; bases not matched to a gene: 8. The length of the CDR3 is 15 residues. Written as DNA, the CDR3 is TGTGCCAGCAGCCTTAAGGGACAGGGGGGGTCTGAAGCTTTCTTT. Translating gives CASSLKGQGGSEAFF.

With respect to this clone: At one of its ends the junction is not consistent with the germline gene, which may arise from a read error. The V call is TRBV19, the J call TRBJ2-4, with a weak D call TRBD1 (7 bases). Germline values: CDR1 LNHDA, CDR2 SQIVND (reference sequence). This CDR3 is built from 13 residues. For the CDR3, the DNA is TGTGCCAGTAGTATAAGTGAGGAGGGGGCGAGGTGCTTC. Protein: CASSISEEGARCF.

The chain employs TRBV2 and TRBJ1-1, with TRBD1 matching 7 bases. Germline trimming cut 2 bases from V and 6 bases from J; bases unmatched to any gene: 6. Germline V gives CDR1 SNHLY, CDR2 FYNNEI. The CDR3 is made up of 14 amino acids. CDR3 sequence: CASSEQGVRAEAFF. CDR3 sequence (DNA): TGTGCCAGCAGTGAACAGGGGGTAAGGGCTGAAGCTTTCTTT.

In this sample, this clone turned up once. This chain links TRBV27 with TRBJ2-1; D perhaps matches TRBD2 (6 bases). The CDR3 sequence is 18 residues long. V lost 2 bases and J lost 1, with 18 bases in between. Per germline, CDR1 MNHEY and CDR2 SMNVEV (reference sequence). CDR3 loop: CASSLKGGKRVSYNEQFF. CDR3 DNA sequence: TGTGCCAGCAGTTTAAAGGGTGGGAAGCGGGTATCCTACAATGAGCAGTTCTTC.

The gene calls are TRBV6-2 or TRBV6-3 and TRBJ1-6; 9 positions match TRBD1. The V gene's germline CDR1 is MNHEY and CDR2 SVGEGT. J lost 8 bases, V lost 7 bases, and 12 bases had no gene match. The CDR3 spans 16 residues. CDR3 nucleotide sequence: TGTGCCAGCACCCCAGGAGGACAGGGGAGGCATTCACCCCTCCACTTT. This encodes CASTPGGQGRHSPLHF.

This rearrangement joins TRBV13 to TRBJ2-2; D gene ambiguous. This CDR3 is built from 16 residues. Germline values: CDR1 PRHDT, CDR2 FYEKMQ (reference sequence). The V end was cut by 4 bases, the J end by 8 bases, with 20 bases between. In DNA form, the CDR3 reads TGTGCCAGCAGCTCATCTTTAGTGCAGGATTTAGGGGAGCTGTTTTTT. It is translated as CASSSSLVQDLGELFF.

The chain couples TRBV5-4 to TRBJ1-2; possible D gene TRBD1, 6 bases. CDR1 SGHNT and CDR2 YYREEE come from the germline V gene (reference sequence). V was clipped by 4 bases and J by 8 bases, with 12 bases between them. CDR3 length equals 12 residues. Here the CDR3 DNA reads TGTGCCAGCAGCAAAACAGGGAGCGGCTACACCTTC. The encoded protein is CASSKTGSGYTF.

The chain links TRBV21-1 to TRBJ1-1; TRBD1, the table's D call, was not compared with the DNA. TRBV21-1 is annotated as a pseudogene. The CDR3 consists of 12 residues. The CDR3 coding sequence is TGTGCCAGCATCCAGGGGAGTGCTGAAGCTTTCTTT. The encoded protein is CASIQGSAEAFF.

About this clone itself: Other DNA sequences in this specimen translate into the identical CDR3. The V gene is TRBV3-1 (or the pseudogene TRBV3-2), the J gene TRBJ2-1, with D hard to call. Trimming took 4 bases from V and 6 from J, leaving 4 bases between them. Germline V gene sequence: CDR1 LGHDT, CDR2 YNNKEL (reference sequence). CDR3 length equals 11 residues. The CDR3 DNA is TGTGCCAGCAGCCGAGGCAATGAGCAGTTCTTC. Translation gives CASSRGNEQFF.

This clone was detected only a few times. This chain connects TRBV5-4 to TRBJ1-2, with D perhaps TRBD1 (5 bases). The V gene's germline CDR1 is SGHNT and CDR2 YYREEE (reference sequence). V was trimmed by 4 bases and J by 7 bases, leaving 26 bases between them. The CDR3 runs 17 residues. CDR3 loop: CASSGGVGDVGYPGYTF. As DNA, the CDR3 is TGTGCCAGCAGCGGGGGGGTCGGAGACGTCGGGTATCCTGGCTACACCTTC.

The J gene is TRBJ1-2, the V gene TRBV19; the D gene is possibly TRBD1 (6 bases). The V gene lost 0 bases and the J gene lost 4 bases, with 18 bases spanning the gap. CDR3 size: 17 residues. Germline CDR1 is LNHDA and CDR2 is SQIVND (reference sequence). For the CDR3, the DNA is TGTGCCAGTAGTATAGATCGTTCCACAGGGTCATCCTATGGCTACACCTTC. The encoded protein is CASSIDRSTGSSYGYTF.

The CDR3 loop is CASSSHQGGRSGANVLTF. The CDR3 nucleotides are TGCGCCAGCAGCTCTCATCAGGGGGGTCGTTCTGGGGCCAACGTCCTGACTTTC. The V call is TRBV4-3, the J call TRBJ2-6; D possibly corresponds to TRBD1 (7 bases). V lost 5 bases, J lost 1 base, and 18 bases lay in between. This CDR3 comprises 18 residues. Looked up from germline, CDR1 is LGHNA and CDR2 is YSLEER.

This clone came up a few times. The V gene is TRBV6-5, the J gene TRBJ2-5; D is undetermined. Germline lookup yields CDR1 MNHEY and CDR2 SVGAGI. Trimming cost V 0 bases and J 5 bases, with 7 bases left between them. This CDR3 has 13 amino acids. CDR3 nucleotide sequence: TGTGCCAGCAGTTACTCGATAGTTGAGACCCAGTACTTC. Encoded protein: CASSYSIVETQYF.

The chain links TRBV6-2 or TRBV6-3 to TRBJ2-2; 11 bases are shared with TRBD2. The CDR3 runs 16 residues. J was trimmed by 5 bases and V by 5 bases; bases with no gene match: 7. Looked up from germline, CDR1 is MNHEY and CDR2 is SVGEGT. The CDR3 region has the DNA TGTGCCAGCAGTCCAATAGCGGGAGGGCCAACCGGGGAGCTGTTTTTT. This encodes CASSPIAGGPTGELFF.

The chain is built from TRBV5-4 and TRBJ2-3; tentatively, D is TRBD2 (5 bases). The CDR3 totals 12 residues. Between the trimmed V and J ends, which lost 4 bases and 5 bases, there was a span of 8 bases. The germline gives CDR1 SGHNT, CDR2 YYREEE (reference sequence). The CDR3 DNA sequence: TGTGCCAGCAGCGGAGGAAGAGATACGCAGTATTTT. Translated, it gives CASSGGRDTQYF.

The CDR3 DNA follows: TGTGCCAGCTCACCCACAGGGGATCGGCAGCCCCAGCATTTT. It translates to CASSPTGDRQPQHF. The chain joins TRBV18 to TRBJ1-5; TRBD1 aligns across 7 bases. Germline V lookup: CDR1 KGHSH, CDR2 LQKENI. This CDR3 region has 14 residues. Trimming took 3 bases from V and 7 from J; bases not matched to a gene: 6.

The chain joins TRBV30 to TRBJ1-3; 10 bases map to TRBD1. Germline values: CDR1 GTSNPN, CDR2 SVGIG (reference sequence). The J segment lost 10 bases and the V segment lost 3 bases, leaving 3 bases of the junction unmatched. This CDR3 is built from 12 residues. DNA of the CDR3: TGTGCCTGGAGCTGGACAGGGGGGACCATATATTTT. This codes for CAWSWTGGTIYF.

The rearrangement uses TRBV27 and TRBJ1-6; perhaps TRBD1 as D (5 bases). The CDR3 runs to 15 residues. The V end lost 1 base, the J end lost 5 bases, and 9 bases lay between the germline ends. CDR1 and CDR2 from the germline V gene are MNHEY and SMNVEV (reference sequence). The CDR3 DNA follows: TGTGCCAGCAGTTTATTCCAGGGTAATAATTCACCCCTCCACTTT. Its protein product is CASSLFQGNNSPLHF.

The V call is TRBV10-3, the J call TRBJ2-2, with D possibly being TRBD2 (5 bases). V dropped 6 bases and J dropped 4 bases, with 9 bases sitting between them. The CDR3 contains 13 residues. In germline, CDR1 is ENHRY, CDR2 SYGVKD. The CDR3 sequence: CAIRGAGTGELFF. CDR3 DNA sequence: TGTGCCATCAGAGGTGCGGGCACCGGGGAGCTGTTTTTT.